A selection of T cell receptor beta chains follows, all from one sample in a study of PD-1 blockade in classical Hodgkin lymphoma. Measured with immunoSEQ multiplex PCR; TCRdb has only the in-frame clones, and not every one. The repertoire consists of about 21,000 clones, with 70% to 80% occurring once and the leading ten covering about a fifth. The sample consisted of peripheral blood mononuclear cells (PBMCs), taken at baseline. The receptors stem from a human donor with classical Hodgkin lymphoma. CDR3s include the opening cysteine and the closing phenylalanine or tryptophan.

j_gene | v_gene | CDR3aa
TRBJ2-4 | TRBV5-6 | CASTVRARRLDDIQYF
TRBJ2-1 | TRBV15 | CATSRGITGGEQFF
TRBJ1-1 | TRBV10-2 | CASSLTGMNTEAFF
TRBJ1-2 | TRBV6-5 | CASSAIGVGDYGYTF
TRBJ2-3 | TRBV6-4 | CASSPSTSGGGSDTQYF
TRBJ2-3 | TRBV9 | CASSARQERGTDTQYF
TRBJ1-5 | TRBV6-5 | CASSSFQGANNQPQHF
TRBJ1-4 | TRBV4-3 | CASSLPGGFTNEKLFF
TRBJ1-5 | TRBV6-5 | CASSYSFGVQPQHF
TRBJ1-1 | TRBV11-3 | CASSLPRGFRTEAFF
TRBJ1-1 | TRBV6-5 | CASSPRLGAGSEAFF
TRBJ2-2 | TRBV11-3 | CASSFRTHTGELFF
TRBJ1-1 | TRBV27 | CASSRDRGSGRPEAFF
TRBJ2-1 | TRBV7-7 | CASSPKTRPFYNEQFF
TRBJ2-3 | TRBV13 | CASSLQDTQYF
TRBJ1-6 | TRBV5-4 | CASSSGVYNSPLHF
TRBJ2-3 | TRBV30 | CAWSWGRGTDTQYF
TRBJ1-4 | TRBV28 | CASSLGRRGVNEKLFF
TRBJ2-6 | TRBV4-1 | CASSQHGSGANVLTF
TRBJ2-2 | TRBV6-5 | CASSYSRGELFF
TRBJ2-7 | TRBV29-1 | CSVVGEGGGYEQYF
TRBJ1-1 | TRBV7-2 | CASSLETGRSSTEAFF
TRBJ1-1 | TRBV5-6 | CASSLLGGRGDTEAFF
TRBJ2-4 | TRBV18 | CASSPGQENIQYF
TRBJ2-7 | TRBV19 | CASSRFSDSSYEQYF
TRBJ2-7 | TRBV4-1 | CASSQDTESYEQYF
TRBJ2-5 | TRBV7-9 | CASNTGLAETQYF
TRBJ1-2 | TRBV6-1 | CASSEARGTVANYGYTF
TRBJ2-1 | TRBV28 | CASSFLLNEQFF
TRBJ1-2 | TRBV30 | CASGQGITYGYTF
TRBJ1-2 | TRBV7-9 | CASSPGWEYGYTF
TRBJ1-1 | TRBV27 | CASSLGGRVTEAFF
TRBJ2-5 | TRBV28 | CASSFAGTVQETQYF
TRBJ1-1 | TRBV20-1 | CSTHGGEAFF
NA | TRBV7-2 | CASMTDRGPYEQYF
TRBJ1-5 | TRBV7-2 | CASSLIRGHQPQHF
TRBJ2-1 | TRBV11-3 | CASTGGTGGNEQFF
TRBJ2-5 | TRBV4-1 | CASSQVVLAGETQYF
TRBJ1-2 | TRBV4-3 | CASSQDWADYGYTF